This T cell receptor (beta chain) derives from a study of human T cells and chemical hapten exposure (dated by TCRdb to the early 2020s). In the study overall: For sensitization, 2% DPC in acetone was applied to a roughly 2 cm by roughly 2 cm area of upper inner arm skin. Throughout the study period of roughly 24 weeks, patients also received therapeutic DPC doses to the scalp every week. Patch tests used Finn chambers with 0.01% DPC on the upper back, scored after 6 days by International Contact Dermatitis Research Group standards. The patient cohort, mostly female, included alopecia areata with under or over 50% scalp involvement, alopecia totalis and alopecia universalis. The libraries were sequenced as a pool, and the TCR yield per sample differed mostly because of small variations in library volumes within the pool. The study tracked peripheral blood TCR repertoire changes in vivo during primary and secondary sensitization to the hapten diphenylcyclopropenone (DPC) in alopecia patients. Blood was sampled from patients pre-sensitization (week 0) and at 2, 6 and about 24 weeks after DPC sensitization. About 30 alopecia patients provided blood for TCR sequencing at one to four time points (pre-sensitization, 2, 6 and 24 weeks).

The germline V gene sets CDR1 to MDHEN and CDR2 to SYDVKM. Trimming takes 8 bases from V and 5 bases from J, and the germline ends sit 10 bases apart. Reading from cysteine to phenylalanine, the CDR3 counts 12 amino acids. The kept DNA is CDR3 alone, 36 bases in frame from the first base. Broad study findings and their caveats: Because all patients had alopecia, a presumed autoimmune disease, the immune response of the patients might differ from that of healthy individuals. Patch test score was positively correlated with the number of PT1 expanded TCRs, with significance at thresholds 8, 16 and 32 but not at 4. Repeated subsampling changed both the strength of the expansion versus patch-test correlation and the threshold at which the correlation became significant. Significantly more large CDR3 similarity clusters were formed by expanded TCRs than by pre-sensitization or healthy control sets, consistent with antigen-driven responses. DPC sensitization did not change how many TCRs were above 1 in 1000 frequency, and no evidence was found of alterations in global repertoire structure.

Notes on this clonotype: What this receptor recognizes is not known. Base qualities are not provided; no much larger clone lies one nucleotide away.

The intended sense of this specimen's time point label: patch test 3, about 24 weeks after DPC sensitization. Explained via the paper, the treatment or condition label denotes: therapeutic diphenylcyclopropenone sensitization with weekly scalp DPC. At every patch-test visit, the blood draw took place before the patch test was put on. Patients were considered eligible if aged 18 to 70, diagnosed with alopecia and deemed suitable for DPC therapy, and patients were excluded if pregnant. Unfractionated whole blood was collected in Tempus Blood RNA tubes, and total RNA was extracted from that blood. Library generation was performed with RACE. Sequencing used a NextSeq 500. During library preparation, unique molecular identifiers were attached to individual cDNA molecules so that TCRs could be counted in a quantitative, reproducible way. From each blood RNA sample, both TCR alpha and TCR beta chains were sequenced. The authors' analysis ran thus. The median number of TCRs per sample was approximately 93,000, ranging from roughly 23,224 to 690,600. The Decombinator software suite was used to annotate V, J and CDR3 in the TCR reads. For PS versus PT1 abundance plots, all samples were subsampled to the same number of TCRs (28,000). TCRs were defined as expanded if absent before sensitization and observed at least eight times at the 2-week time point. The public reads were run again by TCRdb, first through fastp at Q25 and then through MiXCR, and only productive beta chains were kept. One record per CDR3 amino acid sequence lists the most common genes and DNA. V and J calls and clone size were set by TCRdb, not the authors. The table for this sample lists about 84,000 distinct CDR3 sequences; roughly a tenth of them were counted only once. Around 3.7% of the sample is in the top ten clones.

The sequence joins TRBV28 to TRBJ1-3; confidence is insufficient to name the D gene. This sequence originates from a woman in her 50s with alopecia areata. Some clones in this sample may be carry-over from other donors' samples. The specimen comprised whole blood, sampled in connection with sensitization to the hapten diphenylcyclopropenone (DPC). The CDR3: CASGVLRNTIYF. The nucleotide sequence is TGTGCCAGCGGGGTCCTTCGAAACACCATATATTTT.